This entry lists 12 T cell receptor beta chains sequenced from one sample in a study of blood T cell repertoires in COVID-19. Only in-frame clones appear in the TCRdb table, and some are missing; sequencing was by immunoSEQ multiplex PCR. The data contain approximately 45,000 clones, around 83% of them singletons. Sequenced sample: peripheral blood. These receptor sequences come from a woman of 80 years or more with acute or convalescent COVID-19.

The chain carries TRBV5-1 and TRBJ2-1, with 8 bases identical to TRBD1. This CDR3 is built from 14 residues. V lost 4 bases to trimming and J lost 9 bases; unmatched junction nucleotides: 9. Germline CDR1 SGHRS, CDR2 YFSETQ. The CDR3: CASSAGTGRIEQFF. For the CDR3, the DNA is TGCGCCAGCAGCGCCGGGACAGGTCGAATTGAGCAGTTCTTC.

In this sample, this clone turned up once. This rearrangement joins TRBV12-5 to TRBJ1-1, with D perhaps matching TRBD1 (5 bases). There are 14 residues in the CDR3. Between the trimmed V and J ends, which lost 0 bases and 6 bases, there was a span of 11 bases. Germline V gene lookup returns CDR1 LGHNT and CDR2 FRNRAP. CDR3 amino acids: CASGLVPGGSEAFF. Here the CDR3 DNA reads TGTGCTAGTGGTTTGGTCCCGGGGGGTTCTGAAGCTTTCTTT.

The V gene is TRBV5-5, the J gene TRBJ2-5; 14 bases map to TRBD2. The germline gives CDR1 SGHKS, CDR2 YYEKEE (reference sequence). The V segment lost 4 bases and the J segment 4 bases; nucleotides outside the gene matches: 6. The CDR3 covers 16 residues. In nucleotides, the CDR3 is TGTGCCAGCAGCACTAGACTAGCGGGGGGGACAGAGACCCAGTACTTC. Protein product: CASSTRLAGGTETQYF.

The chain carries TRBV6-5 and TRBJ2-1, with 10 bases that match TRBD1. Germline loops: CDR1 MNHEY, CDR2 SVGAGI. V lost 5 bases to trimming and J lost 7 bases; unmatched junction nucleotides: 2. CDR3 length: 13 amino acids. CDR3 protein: CASSRTGGNEQFF. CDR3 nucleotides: TGTGCCAGCAGTCGGACAGGGGGGAATGAGCAGTTCTTC.

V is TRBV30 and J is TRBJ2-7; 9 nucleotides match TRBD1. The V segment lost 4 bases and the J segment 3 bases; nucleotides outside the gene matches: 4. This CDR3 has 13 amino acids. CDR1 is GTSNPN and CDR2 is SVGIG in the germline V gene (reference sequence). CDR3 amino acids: CAWTRDRVYEQYF. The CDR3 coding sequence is TGTGCCTGGACTAGGGACAGGGTCTACGAGCAGTACTTC. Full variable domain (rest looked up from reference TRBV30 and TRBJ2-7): SQTIHQWPATLVQPVGSPLSLECTVEGTSNPNLYWYRQAAGRGLQLLFYSVGIGQISSEVPQNLSASRPQDRQFILSSKKLLLSDSGFYLCAWTRDRVYEQYFGPGTRLTVT.

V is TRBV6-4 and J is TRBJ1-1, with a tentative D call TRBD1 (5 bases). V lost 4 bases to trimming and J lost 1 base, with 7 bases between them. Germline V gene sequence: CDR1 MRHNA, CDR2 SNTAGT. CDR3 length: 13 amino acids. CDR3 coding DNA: TGTGCCAGCAGTGCCGACAGGAACACTGAAGCTTTCTTT. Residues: CASSADRNTEAFF.

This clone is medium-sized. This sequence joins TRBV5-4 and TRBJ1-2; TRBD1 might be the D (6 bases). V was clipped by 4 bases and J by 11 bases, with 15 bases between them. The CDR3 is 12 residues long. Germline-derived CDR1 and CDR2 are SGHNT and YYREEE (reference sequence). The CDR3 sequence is CASSRTGFWYTF. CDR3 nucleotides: TGTGCCAGCAGCAGAACAGGGTTCTGGTACACCTTC.

CDR3: CASSPDRSGNTIYF. The CDR3 region has the DNA TGCGCCAGCAGCCCGGACAGATCTGGAAACACCATATATTTT. This chain connects TRBV4-1 to TRBJ1-3; a weak D match, TRBD1 (6 bases). The V and J ends lost 4 bases and 1 base respectively, with 8 bases between them. The germline gives CDR1 MGHRA, CDR2 YSYEKL. The CDR3 consists of 14 residues.

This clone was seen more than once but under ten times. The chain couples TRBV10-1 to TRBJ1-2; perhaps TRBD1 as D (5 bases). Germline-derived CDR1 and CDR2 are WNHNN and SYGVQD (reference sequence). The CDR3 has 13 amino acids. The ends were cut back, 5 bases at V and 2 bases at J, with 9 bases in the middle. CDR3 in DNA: TGCGCCAGCAGTCCGGACATCAACTATGGCTACACCTTC. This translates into CASSPDINYGYTF.

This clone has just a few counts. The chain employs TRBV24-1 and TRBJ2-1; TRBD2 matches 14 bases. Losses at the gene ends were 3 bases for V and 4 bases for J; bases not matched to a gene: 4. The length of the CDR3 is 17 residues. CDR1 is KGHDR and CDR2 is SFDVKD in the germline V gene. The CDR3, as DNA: TGTGCCACCAGTGATGGAGGACTAGCGGGGGGTTACAATGAGCAGTTCTTC. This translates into CATSDGGLAGGYNEQFF.

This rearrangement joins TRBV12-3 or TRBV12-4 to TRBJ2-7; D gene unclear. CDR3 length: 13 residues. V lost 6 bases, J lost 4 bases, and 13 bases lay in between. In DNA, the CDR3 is TGTGCCAGCAGCCGAAAAGAGTATTACGAGCAGTACTTC. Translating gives CASSRKEYYEQYF.

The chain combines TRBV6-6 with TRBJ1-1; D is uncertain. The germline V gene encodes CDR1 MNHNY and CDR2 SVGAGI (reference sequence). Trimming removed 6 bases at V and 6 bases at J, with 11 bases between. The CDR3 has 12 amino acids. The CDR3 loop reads CASSPRQAEAFF. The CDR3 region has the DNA TGTGCCAGCAGCCCCCGTCAGGCTGAAGCTTTCTTT.